This T cell receptor (beta chain) was profiled in a study of T-cell reconstitution after alpha-beta-depleted transplantation in children. The CDR3 has 11 residues. Germline V lookup: CDR1 SGHVS, CDR2 FQNEAQ. Trimming shortened V by 7 bases and J by 6 bases, and 10 bases separated the two germline ends. Construction of the TCRbeta library involved unique molecular identifiers. TCRdb recomputed calls from the PCR reads with MiXCR, one row per CDR3 protein. This table has around 87,000 distinct CDR3 sequences, roughly 7.7% appearing once. By proportion, this clonotype is medium-sized (0.01 to 0.1%). Sequenced here: PBMCs from the stem cell graft donor, sampled from the stem cell graft. The TCR comes from a human donor who donated a stem cell graft to a child with congenital amegakaryocytic thrombocytopenia. This chain connects TRBV7-8 to TRBJ2-7; D gene unclear. CDR3 coding DNA: TGTGCCAGCACCTTGGGGTCCGAGCAGTACTTC. It encodes CASTLGSEQYF.